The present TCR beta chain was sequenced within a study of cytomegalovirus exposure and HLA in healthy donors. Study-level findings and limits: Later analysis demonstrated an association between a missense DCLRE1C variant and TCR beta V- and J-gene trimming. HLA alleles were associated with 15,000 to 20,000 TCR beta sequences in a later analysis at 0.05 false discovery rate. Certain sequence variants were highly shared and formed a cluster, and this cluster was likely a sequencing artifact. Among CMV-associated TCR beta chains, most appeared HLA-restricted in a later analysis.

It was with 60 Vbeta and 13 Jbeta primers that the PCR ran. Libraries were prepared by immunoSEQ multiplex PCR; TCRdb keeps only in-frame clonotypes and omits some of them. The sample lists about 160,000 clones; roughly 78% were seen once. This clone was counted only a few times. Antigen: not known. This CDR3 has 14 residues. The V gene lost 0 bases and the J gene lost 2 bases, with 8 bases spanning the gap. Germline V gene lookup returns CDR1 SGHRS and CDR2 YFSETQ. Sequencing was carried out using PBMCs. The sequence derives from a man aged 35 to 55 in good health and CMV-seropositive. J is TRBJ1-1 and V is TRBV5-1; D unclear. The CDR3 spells CASSLALYNTEAFF. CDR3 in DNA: TGCGCCAGCAGCTTGGCCTTATATAACACTGAAGCTTTCTTT.